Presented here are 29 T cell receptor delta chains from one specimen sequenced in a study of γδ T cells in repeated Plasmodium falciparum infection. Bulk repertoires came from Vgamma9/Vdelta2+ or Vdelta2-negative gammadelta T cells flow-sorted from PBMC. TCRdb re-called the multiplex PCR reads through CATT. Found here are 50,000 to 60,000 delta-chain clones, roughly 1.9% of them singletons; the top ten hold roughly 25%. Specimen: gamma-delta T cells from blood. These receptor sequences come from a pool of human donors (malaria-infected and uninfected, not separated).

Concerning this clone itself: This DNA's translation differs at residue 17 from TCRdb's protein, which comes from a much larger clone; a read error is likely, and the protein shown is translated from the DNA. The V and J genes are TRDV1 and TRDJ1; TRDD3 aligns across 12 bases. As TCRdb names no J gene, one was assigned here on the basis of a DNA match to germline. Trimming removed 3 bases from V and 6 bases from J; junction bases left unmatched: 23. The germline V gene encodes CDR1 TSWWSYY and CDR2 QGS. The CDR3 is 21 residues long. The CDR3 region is CALGDEGRKYWGILDGNKLIF. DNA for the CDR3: TGTGCTCTTGGGGACGAAGGGCGTAAATACTGGGGGATACTCGACGGCAATAAACTCATCTTT.

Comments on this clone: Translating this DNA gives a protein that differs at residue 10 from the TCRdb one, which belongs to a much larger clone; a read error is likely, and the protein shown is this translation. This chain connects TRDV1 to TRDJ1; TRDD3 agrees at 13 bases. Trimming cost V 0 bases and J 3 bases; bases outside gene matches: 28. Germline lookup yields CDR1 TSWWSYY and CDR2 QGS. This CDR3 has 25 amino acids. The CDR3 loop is CALGELQSSHTKTGGYASSPDKLIF. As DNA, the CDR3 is TGTGCTCTTGGGGAACTACAGTCTTCCCACACAAAAACTGGGGGATACGCGTCCTCCCCCGATAAACTCATCTTT.

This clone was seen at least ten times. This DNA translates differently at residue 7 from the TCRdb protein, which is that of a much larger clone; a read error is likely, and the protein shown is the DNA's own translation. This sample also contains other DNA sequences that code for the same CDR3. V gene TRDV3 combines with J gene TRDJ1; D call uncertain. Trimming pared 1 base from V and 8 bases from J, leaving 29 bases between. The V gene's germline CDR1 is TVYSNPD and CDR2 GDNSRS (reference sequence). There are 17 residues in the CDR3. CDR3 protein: CAFKSTASFRGYRKLIF. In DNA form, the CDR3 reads TGTGCCTTTAAATCTACGGCCAGCTTTCGCGGGTACAGAAAACTCATCTTT.

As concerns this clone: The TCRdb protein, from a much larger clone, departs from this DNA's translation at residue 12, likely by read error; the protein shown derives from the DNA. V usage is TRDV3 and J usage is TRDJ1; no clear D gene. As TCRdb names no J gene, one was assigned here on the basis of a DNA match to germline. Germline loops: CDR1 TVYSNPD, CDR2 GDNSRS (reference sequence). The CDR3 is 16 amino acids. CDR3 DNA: TGTGCCTTTAACCCGCCCTGCAACCCAGACACCGGTAAACTCATCTTT. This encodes CAFNPPCNPDTGKLIF.

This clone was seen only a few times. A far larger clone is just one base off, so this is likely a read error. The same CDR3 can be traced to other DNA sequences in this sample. The CDR3 nucleotides read TGTGCTTATTGGCGGATTTCCTATCTAGGGGCCCCGGGCAACACCGATAAACTCATCTTT. As protein: CAYWRISYLGAPGNTDKLIF. The chain recombines TRAV38-2/DV8 with TRDJ1; D might be TRDD2 (6 bases). Because TCRdb records no J gene, it was assigned here through a match of the DNA to germline. Per germline, CDR1 TSESDYY and CDR2 QEAYKQQN. The ends were cut back, 7 bases at V and 0 bases at J, with 31 bases in the middle. This CDR3 contains 20 residues.

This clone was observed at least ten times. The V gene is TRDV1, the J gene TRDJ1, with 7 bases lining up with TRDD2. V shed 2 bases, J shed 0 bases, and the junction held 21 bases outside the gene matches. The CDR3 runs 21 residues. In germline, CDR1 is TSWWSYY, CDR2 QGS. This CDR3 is CALGESPISYLKDGNTDKLIF. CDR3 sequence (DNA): TGTGCTCTTGGGGAATCCCCAATTTCCTACTTGAAGGATGGTAACACCGATAAACTCATCTTT.

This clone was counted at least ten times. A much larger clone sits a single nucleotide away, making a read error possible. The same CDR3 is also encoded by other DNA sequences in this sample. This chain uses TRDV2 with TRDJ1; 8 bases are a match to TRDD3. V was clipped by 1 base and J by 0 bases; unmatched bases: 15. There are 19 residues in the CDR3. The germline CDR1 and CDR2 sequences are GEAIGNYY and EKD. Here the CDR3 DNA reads TGTGCCTGTGACACTTTGAGAACTGGGGGCCTTCACTACACCGATAAACTCATCTTT. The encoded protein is CACDTLRTGGLHYTDKLIF.

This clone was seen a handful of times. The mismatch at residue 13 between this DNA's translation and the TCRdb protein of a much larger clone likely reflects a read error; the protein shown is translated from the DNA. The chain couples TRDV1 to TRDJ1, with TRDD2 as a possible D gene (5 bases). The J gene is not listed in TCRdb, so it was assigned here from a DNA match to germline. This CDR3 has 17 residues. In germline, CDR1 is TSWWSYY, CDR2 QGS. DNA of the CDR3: TGTGCTCTTGGGGAAGACCCTTCTCTTATCTACACCGAGAAACTCATCTTT. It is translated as CALGEDPSLIYTEKLIF.

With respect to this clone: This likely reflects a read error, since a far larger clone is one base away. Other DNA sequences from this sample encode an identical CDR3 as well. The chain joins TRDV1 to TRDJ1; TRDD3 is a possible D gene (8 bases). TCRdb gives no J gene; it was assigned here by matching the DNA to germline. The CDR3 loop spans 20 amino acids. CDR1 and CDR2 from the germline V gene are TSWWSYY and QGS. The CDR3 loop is CALGEGKAFLVWGTRDKLIF. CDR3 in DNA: TGTGCCCTTGGGGAAGGGAAGGCCTTCCTGGTCTGGGGGACACGAGATAAACTCATCTTT.

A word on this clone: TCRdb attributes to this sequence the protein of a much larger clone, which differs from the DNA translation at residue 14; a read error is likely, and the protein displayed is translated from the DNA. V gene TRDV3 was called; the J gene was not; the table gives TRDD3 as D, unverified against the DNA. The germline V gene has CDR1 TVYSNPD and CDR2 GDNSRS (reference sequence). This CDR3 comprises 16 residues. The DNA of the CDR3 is TGTGCCTTCAAATACTGGGTCTTTTTTTCGACCGATAAATTCATCTTT. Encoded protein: CAFKYWVFFSTDKFIF.

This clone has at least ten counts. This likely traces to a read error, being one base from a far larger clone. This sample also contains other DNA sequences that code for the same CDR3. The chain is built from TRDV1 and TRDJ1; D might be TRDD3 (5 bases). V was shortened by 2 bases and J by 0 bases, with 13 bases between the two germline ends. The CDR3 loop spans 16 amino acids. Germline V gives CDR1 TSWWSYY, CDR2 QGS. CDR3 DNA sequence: TGTGCTCTTGGGGAAATCCGTCAGGGATACACCGATAAACTCATCTTT. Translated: CALGEIRQGYTDKLIF.

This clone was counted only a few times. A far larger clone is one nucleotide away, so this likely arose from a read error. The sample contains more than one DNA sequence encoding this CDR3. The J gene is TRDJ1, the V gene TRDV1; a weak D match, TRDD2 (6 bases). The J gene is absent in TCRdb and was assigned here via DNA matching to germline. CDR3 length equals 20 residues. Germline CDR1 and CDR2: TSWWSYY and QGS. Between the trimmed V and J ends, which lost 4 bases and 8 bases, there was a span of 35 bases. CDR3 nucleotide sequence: TGTGCTCTTGGGGGACGCTCCGTATTCCTATACCGTAATGGCGACCTGAAACTCATCTTT. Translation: CALGGRSVFLYRNGDLKLIF.

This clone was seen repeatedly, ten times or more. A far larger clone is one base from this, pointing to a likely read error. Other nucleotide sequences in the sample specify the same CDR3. The CDR3 DNA sequence: TGTGCCTTCGGGTTCTACTGGGGGATACGCCTCACCACCGATAAACTCATCTTT. Amino acids: CAFGFYWGIRLTTDKLIF. V gene TRDV3 combines with J gene TRDJ1; 13 bases are a match to TRDD3. Germline V lookup: CDR1 TVYSNPD, CDR2 GDNSRS (reference sequence). This CDR3 has 18 amino acids. Unmatched junction bases numbered 14, after V lost 3 bases and J lost 1 base.

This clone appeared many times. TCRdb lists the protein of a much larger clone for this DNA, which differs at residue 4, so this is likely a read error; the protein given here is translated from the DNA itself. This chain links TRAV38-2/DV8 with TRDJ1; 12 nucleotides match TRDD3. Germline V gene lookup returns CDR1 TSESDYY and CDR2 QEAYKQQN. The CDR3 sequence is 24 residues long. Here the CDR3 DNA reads TGTGCTTATGGGAGCTTCGAATACTTCCAAGCTACGTACTGGGGGATACCGGCCACCGATAAACTCATCTTT. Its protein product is CAYGSFEYFQATYWGIPATDKLIF.

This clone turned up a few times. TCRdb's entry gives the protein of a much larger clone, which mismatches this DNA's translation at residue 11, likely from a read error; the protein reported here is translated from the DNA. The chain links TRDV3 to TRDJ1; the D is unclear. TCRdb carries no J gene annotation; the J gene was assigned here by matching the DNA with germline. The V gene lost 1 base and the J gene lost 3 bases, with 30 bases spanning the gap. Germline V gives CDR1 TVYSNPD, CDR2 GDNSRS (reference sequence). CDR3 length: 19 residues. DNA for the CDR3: TGTGCCTTTAAAGAAGGGCCCGAGAGCCTTTCTACGAGGTCCGATAAACTCATCTTT. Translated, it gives CAFKEGPESLSTRSDKLIF. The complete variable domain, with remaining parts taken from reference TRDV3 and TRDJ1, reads CDKVTQSSPDQTVASGSEVVLLCTYDTVYSNPDLFWYRIRPDYSFQFVFYGDNSRSEGADFTQGRFSVKHILTQKAFHLVISPVRTEDSATYYCAFKEGPESLSTRSDKLIFGKGTRVTVEP.

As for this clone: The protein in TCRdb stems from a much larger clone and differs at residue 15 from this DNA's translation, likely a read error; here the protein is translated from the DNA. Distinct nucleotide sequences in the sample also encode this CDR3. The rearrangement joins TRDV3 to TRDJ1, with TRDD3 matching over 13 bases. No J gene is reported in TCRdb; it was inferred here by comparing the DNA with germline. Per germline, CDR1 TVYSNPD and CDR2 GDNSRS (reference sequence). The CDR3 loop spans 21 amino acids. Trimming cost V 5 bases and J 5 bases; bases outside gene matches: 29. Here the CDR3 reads CATYLPSLYWGIRGLFDKLIF. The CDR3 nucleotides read TGTGCCACCTACCTTCCTTCTCTCTACTGGGGGATACGCGGTCTTTTTGATAAACTCATCTTT.

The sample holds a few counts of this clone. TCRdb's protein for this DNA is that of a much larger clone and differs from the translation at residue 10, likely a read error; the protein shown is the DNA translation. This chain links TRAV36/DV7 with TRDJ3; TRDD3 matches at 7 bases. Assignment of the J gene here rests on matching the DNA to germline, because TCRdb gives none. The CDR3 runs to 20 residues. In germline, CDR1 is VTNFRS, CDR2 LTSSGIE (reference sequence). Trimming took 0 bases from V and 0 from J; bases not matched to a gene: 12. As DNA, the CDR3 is TGTGCTGTGGAGGTACTGGGGACGCCATCACGCTCCTGGGACACCCGACAGATGTTTTTC. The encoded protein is CAVEVLGTPSRSWDTRQMFF.

This CDR3 is CATYLPSLYWGIRESYTDKLIF. For the CDR3, the DNA is TGTGCCACCTACCTTCCTTCTCTCTACTGGGGGATACGCGAGTCTTACACCGATAAACTCATCTTT. The chain uses TRDV3 and TRDJ1, with 13 bases lining up with TRDD3. Germline matching of the DNA provided the J gene here, since TCRdb leaves it blank. V was pared by 5 bases and J by 0 bases, with 27 bases of the junction left unmatched. Germline V lookup: CDR1 TVYSNPD, CDR2 GDNSRS (reference sequence). CDR3 length: 22 amino acids.

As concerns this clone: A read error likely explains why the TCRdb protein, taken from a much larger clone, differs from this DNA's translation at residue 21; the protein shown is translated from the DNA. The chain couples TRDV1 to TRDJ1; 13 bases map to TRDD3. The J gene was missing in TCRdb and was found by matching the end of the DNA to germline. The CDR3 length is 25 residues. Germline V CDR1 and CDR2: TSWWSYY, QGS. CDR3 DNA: TGTGCTCTTGGGGAAGGTTCGTACTTCCTATCGACATACTGGGGGATACGCTGGTACACCGAGAAACTCATCTTT. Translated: CALGEGSYFLSTYWGIRWYTEKLIF.

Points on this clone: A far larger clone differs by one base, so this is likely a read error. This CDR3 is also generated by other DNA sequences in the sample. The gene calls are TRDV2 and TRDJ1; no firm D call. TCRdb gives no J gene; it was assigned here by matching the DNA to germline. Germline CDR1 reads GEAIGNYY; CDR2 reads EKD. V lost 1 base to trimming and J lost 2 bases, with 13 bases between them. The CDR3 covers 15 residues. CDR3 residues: CACDTLIQRTDKLIF. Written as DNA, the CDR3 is TGTGCCTGTGACACACTAATACAAAGGACCGATAAACTCATCTTT.

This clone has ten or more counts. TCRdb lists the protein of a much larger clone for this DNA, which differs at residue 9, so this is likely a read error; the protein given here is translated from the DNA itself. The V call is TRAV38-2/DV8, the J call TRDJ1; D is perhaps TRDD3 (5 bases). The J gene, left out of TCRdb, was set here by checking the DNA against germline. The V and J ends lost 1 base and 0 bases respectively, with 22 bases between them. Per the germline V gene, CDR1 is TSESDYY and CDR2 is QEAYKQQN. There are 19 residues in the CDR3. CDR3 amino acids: CAYRSQTWELLPYTDKLIF. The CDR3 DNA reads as TGTGCTTATAGGAGCCAAACCTGGGAACTGCTACCGTACACCGATAAACTCATCTTT.

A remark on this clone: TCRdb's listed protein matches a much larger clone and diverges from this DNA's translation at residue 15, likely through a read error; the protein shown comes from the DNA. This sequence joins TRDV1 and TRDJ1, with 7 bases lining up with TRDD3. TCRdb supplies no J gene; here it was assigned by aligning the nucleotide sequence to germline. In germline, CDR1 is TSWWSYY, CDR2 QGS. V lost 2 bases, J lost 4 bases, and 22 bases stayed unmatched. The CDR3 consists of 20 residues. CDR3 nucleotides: TGTGCTCTTGGGGAATCGGCCTACCTTATACTGGGGATCTACATCGATAAACTCATCTTT. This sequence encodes CALGESAYLILGIYIDKLIF.

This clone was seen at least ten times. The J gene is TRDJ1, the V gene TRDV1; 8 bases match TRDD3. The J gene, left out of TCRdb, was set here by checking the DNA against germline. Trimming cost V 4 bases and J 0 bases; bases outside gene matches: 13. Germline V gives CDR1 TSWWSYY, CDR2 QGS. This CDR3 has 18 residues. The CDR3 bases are TGTGCTCTTGGGGCCCTAGCTGTACTGGGGGGGAACACCGATAAACTCATCTTT. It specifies CALGALAVLGGNTDKLIF.

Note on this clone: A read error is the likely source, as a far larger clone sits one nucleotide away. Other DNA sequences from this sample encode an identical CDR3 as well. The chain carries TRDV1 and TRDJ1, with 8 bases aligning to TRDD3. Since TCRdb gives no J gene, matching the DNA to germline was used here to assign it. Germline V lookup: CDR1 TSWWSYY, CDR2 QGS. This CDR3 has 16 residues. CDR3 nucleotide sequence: TGTGCCCTTGGGGAGCCCTGGGGGAAGGGCACCGATAAACTCATCTTT. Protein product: CALGEPWGKGTDKLIF.

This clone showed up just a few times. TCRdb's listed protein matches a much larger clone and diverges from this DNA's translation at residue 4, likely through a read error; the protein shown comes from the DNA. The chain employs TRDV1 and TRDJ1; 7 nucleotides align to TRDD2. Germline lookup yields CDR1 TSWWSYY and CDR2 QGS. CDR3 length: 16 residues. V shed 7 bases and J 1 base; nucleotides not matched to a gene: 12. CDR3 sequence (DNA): TGTGCTCTTGAGGCAACCTTCCTTCCTCTCACCGATAAACTCATCTTT. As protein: CALEATFLPLTDKLIF.

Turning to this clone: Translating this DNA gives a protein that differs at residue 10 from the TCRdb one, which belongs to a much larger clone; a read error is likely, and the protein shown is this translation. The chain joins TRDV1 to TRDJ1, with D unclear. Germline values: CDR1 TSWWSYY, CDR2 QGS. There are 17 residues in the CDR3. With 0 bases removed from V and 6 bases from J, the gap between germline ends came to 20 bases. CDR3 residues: CALGELKGLLAQHKLIF. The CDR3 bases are TGTGCTCTTGGGGAACTAAAGGGGCTTCTTGCCCAACATAAACTCATCTTT.

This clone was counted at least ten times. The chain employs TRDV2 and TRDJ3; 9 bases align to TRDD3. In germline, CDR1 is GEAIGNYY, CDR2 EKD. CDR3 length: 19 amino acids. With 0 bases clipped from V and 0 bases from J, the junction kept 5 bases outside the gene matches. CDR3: CACDTVLGESSWDTRQMFF. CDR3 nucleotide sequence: TGTGCCTGTGACACCGTACTGGGGGAGAGCTCCTGGGACACCCGACAGATGTTTTTC.

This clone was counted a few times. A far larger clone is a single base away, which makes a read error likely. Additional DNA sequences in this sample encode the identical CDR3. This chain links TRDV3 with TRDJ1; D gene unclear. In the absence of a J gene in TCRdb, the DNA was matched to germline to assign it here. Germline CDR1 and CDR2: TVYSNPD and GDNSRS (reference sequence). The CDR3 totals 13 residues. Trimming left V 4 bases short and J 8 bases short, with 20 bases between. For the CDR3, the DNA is TGTGCCTCCGCCGGTCTTGAGTACGACAAACTCATCTTT. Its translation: CASAGLEYDKLIF.

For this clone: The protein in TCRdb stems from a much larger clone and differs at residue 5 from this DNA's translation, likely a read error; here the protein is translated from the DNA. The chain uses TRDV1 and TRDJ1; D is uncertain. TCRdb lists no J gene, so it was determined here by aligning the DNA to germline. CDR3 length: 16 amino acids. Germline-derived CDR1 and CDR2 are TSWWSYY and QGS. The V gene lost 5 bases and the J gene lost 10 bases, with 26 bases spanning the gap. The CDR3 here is CALGYMGLAQSRGLIF. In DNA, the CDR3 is TGTGCTCTTGGGTACATGGGTCTCGCCCAGTCGCGGGGACTCATCTTT.